This TCR beta chain came from a study of T-cell memory formation after mild COVID-19 (dated by TCRdb to the early 2020s). Background on the whole study: Most TCR sequence clusters were specific to one of the two donors. Longitudinal TCRalpha and TCRbeta repertoire sequencing tracked T-cell clones expanding and contracting after mild COVID-19 in two donors. Two young, previously healthy adult volunteers made up the cohort, one male and one female.

Ficoll-Paque density gradient centrifugation was used to isolate PBMCs. The CDR3, cysteine through phenylalanine, is 14 amino acids long. The kept DNA is CDR3 alone, 42 bases in frame from the first base. CDR1 and CDR2 were assigned from the germline V gene (reference sequence) as SEHNR and FQNEAQ. This clonotype was counted at least ten times. Its binding antigen is unknown. The junction departs from germline at one end; a sequencing error may be responsible. TCRdb names Illumina NovaSeq 6000 as the instrument used. TCRalpha and TCRbeta cDNA libraries were constructed by 5'RACE with constant-segment primers, with sample barcodes and unique molecular identifiers being introduced. Trizol reagent was used to extract RNA from every sample. Libraries were amplified in two PCR steps, with a second sample barcode and Illumina TruSeq adapters added in the second step. The libraries were sequenced on an Illumina NovaSeq using 2 x 150 bp paired-end reads. On the authors' methods: With migec v1.2.7, reads were demultiplexed and then collapsed into UMI-guided consensus sequences. With mixcr v2.1.11, UMI consensuses were aligned to TRA and TRB V and J templates and assembled into clonotypes. A clonotype was counted as expanded or contracted only if both edgeR and NoisET called the change significant, with noise models trained on biological replicates. edgeR calls used a false discovery rate-adjusted p below 0.01 and a log2 fold-change threshold of 1. PCA with hierarchical clustering of max-normalized trajectories of the 1000 most abundant clonotypes was used as exploratory dynamics analysis. The CD4 or CD8 phenotype of responding clones was assigned using the separately sequenced CD4+ and CD8+ repertoires. TCRdb handled the public reads itself, with Q25 trimming in fastp and clone calling in MiXCR, and kept productive beta chains. Each CDR3 protein appears once, grouped with its most common genes and DNA. For this entry, the V and J calls and clone size follow TCRdb and not the study's own pipeline. Recorded for this sample are 150,000 to 200,000 distinct CDR3 sequences; roughly 17% of them occurred a single time. The leading ten clones occupy around 1.9% of the sample.

General study outcomes and caveats: Contracting CD4+ clones were found mainly in CM and EM memory subsets, while CD8+ clones were enriched in EMRA. The study covered only two mild cases, and larger cohorts including severe cases with pre-infection samples were considered necessary. Some responding clones were found in pre-infection memory, which suggests that pre-existing cross-reactive memory T cells took part in the SARS-CoV-2 response. Clones that contracted from day 15 to 85 showed balanced CD4/CD8 phenotypes, whereas a second wave of clones that expanded from day 15 to 37 leaned towards CD4+. Whether the second-wave clones peaking on day 37 were SARS-CoV-2 specific was not confirmed.

Material for sequencing was PBMCs or a T cell subset sorted from them (not recorded which). The chain joins TRBV7-9 to TRBJ2-3; 12 bases in the middle match TRBD2. This sequence was found in an adult woman who had mild COVID-19 (a few samples of this study predate the infection). The sample titles of this study are shuffled in the database, so cell type and time point are left out; the donor was told from shared clones. The nucleotides are TGTGCCAGCAGCTTGTGGACTAGCGGGGCCCTGATGGATTTT. The encoded protein is CASSLWTSGALMDF.